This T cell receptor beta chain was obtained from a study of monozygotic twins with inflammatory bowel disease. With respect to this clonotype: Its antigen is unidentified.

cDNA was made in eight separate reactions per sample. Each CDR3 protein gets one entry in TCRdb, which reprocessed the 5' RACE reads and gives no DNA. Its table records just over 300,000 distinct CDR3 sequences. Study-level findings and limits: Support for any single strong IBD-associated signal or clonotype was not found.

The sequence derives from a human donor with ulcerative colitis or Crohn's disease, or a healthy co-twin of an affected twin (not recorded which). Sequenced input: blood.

The CDR3 here is CASSHRGNENTIYF. The chain combines TRBV4-1 with TRBJ1-3; without DNA, the TCRdb call of TRBD1 cannot be checked. Germline V gives CDR1 MGHRA, CDR2 YSYEKL. The CDR3 contains 14 residues.